This T cell receptor (beta chain) was recovered during a study of T cells in Graves' hyperthyroidism and ophthalmopathy (dated by TCRdb to about 2019). Regarding the complete study: Peripheral blood samples were taken at the time of initial diagnosis, prior to any treatment. To identify TCR V-J signatures that set the groups apart, the researchers used a discovery cohort of 90 to 100 patients, made up of about 44 with Graves' ophthalmopathy and approximately 57 with stable Graves' hyperthyroidism. Prospective prediction of ophthalmopathy was tested in an independent validation cohort of fewer than 20 hyperthyroidism patients and 17 patients who later progressed to ophthalmopathy. The roughly 99 discovery patients were divided at random into training and test sets in a 7:3 ratio. In roughly six Graves' hyperthyroidism patients, the study also compared T-cell repertoires from thyroid tissue with T-cell repertoires from blood. After blood sampling, hyperthyroidism patients were treated with methimazole at a starting dose of 30 mg daily, and ophthalmopathy patients were treated with high-dose intravenous methylprednisolone. TCR Vbeta CDR3 sequencing of 140 or so peripheral blood samples (under 45 ophthalmopathy, around 80 hyperthyroidism and approximately 17 progressor patients) is reported in the paper. The research as a whole found: A 13 V-J signature model separated ophthalmopathy from stable hyperthyroidism, with roughly 88% sensitivity and around 84% specificity in cross-validation and 80%/75% in testing. During validation, the model predicted progression to ophthalmopathy a median of about 6.5 months ahead of onset, with around 70% sensitivity and around 73% specificity. Sample size was not statistically predetermined, and blinding of investigators to group allocation was not performed. Blood samples also contained most of the expanded thyroid clonotypes (frequency above 0.001), which suggests that blood repertoires may reflect thyroid immune responses.

TCR beta CDR3 regions were amplified from RNA transcripts. For the first round of RT-PCR on the TCR CDR3, the HTBI primer set was used together with the Qiagen OneStep RT-PCR kit. Libraries were constructed in a second round of multiplex PCR, after which size selection and purification were carried out. Paired-end sequencing of the libraries was performed with 100 bp reads on an Illumina HiSeq2000. As for how the authors treated the data: SOAPnuke was used to process the raw data, with reads discarded if the reads contained adapters or uncalled bases, had a mean Phred below 15, or lacked an exact constant-primer or identifier match. High-quality paired reads were merged with COPE v1.2.5, and unique nucleotide sequences were defined as clonotypes. MiTCR v1.1 was used to align the clonotypes against IMGT TRBV, TRBD and TRBJ reference segments. The analysis was restricted to V-J combinations with a frequency above 0.0001, which together covered roughly 99% of the repertoires. A TCS score was defined as the ratio of F50 (clonal expansion) to E x V (chaos), with BLOSUM62-based TCRdist applied between CDR3 peptides within each V-J. Welch's t-statistics and random forest reduced roughly 500 V-J features to 13, which were used in a naive Bayes classifier (R e1071). TCRdb reanalyzed the raw reads on its own, using fastp at Q25 for trimming and MiXCR for clone calling, and kept in-frame beta chains. Each entry merges the rows of one CDR3 protein and shows their most common DNA and genes. TCRdb's processing, not the authors', yielded these V and J calls. Here the sample has about 640,000 distinct CDR3 sequences; less than 25% occur a single time. The top ten hold roughly a third of the sample.

Sequences MNHEY (CDR1) and SMNVEV (CDR2) are obtained from the germline V gene (reference sequence). The CDR3 measures 16 amino acids from cysteine to phenylalanine. Only CDR3 DNA remains: 48 bases, in frame from the first base. Cut back by 3 bases and 5 bases, the V and J ends lie 19 bases apart. Moderately to severely active disease, a Clinical Activity Score of at least 3, a NOSPECS grade of at least 4, and a duration under 3 months were present in ophthalmopathy patients. Exclusion was applied to patients with uncontrolled infections, other autoimmune diseases, pregnancy or lactation. Clinical symptoms, serum thyroxine and TRAb, thyroid ultrasound, and orbital computed tomography formed the basis for the diagnoses. PBMCs were isolated from approximately 10 ml of fresh peripheral blood by Ficoll-Paque density gradient centrifugation. Total RNA was extracted with Trizol reagent, and quality was checked on an Agilent 2100 Bioanalyzer.

At least ten counts were recorded for this clonotype. Its specific antigen is unknown. Base-call qualities are not available, and no considerably larger clone is one nucleotide away. This chain joins TRBV27 to TRBJ1-1, with a tentative D gene TRBD1 over 6 matching bases. This TCR was sampled from a man aged 30-40 years with Graves' ophthalmopathy. Source material: blood. The CDR3 region reads CASSFAYGGAVTEAFF. The DNA sequence is given as TGTGCCAGCAGTTTCGCGTACGGGGGGGCCGTGACTGAAGCTTTCTTT.